This T cell receptor (beta chain) was captured in a study of lymphopenia after photon versus proton radiotherapy. The CDR3 is 17 amino acids. Some clones are missing from TCRdb's copy, which holds only in-frame ones; the method was immunoSEQ multiplex PCR. This sample has several thousand clones, with 65% to 80% found just once. Sequencing was performed on peripheral blood, taken from a patient treated with proton-based radiotherapy. The J gene is TRBJ2-4, the V gene TRBV21-1. TRBV21-1 corresponds to a pseudogene. This TCR was sampled from an elderly man with esophageal cancer. This chain's CDR3 is CASSSQDLPQAKNIQYF. CDR3 sequence (DNA): TGTGCCAGCAGCTCCCAGGACCTTCCACAAGCCAAAAACATTCAGTACTTC.